What follows describes a single T cell receptor beta chain. Its cognate antigen is unknown. Germline V CDR1 and CDR2: SGHNT, YYREEE (reference sequence). The CDR3 contains 15 residues. Trimming took off 0 bases at V and 7 bases at J, with 14 bases between the two ends. These data originate in a study of radiotherapy plus CTLA-4 blockade in lung cancer. Overall study findings and caveats: Early blood T cell clone changes and increased post-radiation serum interferon-beta were reportedly the strongest response predictors.

Data came from immunoSEQ multiplex PCR; TCRdb stores just in-frame clones and leaves some out. The sample records about 68,000 clones, 79% being singletons. The receptor comes from a human donor with non-small cell lung cancer who had a complete response to radiotherapy plus ipilimumab. The rearrangement joins TRBV5-4 to TRBJ2-1, with D tentatively TRBD1 or TRBD2 (5 bases each). Sample: peripheral blood, taken from a patient treated with radiotherapy plus ipilimumab. The CDR3 region has the DNA TGTGCCAGCAGCTTGGATTCCGGGGCAGGGAATGAGCAGTTCTTC. This sequence encodes CASSLDSGAGNEQFF.